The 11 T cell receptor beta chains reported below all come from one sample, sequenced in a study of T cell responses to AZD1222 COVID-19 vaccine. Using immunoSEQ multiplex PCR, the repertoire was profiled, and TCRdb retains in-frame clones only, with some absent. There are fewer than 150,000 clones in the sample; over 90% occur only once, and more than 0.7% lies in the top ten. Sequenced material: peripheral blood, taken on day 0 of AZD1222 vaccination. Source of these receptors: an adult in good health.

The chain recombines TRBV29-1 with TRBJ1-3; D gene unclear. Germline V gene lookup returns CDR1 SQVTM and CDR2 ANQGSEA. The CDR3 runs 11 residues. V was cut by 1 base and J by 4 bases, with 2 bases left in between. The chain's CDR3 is CSVEAGNTIYF. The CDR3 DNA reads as TGCAGCGTTGAAGCCGGAAACACCATATATTTT.

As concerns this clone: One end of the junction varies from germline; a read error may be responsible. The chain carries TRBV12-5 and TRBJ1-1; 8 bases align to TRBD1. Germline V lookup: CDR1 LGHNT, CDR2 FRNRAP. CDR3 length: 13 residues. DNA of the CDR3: TGTGCTAGTGGGTTGGACAGGGCCGCTGAAGCTTTCTTT. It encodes CASGLDRAAEAFF.

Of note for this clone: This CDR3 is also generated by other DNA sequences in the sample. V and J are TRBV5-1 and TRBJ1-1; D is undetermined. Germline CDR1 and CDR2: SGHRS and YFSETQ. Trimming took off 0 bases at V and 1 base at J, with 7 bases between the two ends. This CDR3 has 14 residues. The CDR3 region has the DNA TGCGCCAGCAGCTTGGTGGGTGGGAACACTGAAGCTTTCTTT. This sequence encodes CASSLVGGNTEAFF. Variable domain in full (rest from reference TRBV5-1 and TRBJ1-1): KAGVTQTPRYLIKTRGQQVTLSCSPISGHRSVSWYQQTPGQGLQFLFEYFSETQRNKGNFPGRFSGRQFSNSRSEMNVSTLELGDSALYLCASSLVGGNTEAFFGQGTRLTVV.

This chain's CDR3 is CASSERDYEQYF. The CDR3 coding sequence is TGTGCCAGCAGTGAAAGGGATTACGAGCAGTACTTC. V is TRBV2 and J is TRBJ2-7; the D is unclear. CDR3 length: 12 residues. Trimming shortened V by 2 bases and J by 4 bases, and 6 bases separated the two germline ends. CDR1 SNHLY and CDR2 FYNNEI come from the germline V gene.

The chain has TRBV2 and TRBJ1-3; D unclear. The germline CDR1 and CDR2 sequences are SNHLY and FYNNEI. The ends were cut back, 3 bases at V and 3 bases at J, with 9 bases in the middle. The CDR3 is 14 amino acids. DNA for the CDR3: TGTGCCAGCAGTGATCAAGGTTTTGGAAACACCATATATTTT. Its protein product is CASSDQGFGNTIYF.

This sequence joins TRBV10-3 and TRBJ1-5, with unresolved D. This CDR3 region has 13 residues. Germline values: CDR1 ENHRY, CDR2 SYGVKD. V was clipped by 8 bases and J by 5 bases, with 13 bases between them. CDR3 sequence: CAIAQGRDQPQHF. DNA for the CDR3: TGTGCCATCGCACAAGGTAGGGATCAGCCCCAGCATTTT.

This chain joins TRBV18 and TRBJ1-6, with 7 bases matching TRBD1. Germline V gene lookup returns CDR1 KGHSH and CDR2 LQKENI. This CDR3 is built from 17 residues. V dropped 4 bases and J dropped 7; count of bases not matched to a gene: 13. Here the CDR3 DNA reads TGTGCCAGCTCACTACGCACAGGGGTTGACTTGAATTCACCCCTCCACTTT. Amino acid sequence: CASSLRTGVDLNSPLHF.

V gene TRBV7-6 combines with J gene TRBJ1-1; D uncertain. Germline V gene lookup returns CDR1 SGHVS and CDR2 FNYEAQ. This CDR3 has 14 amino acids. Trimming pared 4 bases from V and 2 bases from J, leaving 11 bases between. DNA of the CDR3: TGTGCCAGCAGCTCCCAGACACCCAACACTGAAGCTTTCTTT. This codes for CASSSQTPNTEAFF.

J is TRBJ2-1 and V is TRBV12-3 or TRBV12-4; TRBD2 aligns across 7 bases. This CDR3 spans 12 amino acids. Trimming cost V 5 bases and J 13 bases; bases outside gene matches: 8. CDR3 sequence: CASSKGRGFQFF. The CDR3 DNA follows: TGTGCCAGCAGTAAAGGGCGGGGGTTCCAGTTCTTC.

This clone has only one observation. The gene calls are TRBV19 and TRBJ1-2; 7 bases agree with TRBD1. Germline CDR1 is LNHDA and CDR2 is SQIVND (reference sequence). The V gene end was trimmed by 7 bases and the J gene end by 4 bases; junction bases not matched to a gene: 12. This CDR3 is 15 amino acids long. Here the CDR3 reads CASNLRDRSFYGYTF. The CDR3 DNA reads TGTGCCAGTAACCTACGGGACAGATCTTTCTATGGCTACACCTTC. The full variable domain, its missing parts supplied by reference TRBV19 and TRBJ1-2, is DGGITQSPKYLFRKEGQNVTLSCEQNLNHDAMYWYRQDPGQGLRLIYYSQIVNDFQKGDIAEGYSVSREKKESFPLTVTSAQKNPTAFYLCASNLRDRSFYGYTFGSGTRLTVV.

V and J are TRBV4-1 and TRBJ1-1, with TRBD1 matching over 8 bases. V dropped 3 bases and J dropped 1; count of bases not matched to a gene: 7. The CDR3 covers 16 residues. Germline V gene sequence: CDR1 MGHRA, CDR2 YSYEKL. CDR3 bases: TGCGCCAGCAGCCAGCTCGGGACAGGATCGAACACTGAAGCTTTCTTT. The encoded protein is CASSQLGTGSNTEAFF.